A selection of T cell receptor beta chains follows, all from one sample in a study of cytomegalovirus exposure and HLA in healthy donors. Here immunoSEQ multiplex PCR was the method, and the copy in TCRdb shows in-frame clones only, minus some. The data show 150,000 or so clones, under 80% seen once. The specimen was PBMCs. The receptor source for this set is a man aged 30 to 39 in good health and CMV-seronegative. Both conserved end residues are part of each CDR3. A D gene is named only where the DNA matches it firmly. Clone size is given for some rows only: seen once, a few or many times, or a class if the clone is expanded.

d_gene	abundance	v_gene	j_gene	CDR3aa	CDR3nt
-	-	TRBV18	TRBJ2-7	CASSSRQGLYEQYF	TGTGCCAGCTCATCCCGACAGGGACTCTACGAGCAGTACTTC
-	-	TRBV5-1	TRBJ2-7	CASSQDYPYYEQYF	TGCGCCAGCAGCCAAGACTACCCCTACTACGAGCAGTACTTC
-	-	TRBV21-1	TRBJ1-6	CASSSGGTINSPLHF	TGTGCCAGCAGTTCCGGGGGGACAATCAATTCACCCCTCCACTTT
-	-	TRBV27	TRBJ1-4	CASSRVPTNEKLFF	TGTGCCAGCTCCAGGGTTCCAACTAATGAAAAACTGTTTTTT
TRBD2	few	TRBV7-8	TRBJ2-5	CASSTGGGGLQETQYF	TGTGCCAGCAGTACAGGCGGCGGGGGGTTACAAGAGACCCAGTACTTC
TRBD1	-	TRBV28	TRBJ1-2	CASSQDRVFKGYTF	TGTGCCAGCAGTCAGGACAGGGTCTTTAAGGGCTACACCTTC
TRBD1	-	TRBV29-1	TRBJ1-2	CTVSDRTLNYGYTF	TGCACCGTATCGGACAGGACCTTAAACTATGGCTACACCTTC
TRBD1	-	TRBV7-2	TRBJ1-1	CASSSQGAMNTEAFF	TGTGCCAGCAGCTCACAGGGGGCGATGAACACTGAAGCTTTCTTT
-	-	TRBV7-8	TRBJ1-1	CASRPPQGQGFTEAFF	TGTGCCAGCAGACCACCGCAGGGGCAGGGATTCACTGAAGCTTTCTTT
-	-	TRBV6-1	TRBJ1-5	CASSERGRGNQPQHF	TGTGCCAGCAGTGAAAGGGGAAGGGGCAATCAGCCCCAGCATTTT
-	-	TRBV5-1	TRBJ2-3	CASSLAPGQPTDTQYF	TGCGCCAGCAGCTTGGCCCCAGGACAGCCCACAGATACGCAGTATTTT
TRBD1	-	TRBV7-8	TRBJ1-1	CASSLIKRDRPEANTEAFF	TGTGCCAGCAGCTTGATTAAGAGGGACAGACCCGAGGCGAACACTGAAGCTTTCTTT
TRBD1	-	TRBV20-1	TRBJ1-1	CSASGRQGAFF	TGCAGTGCCAGTGGGCGACAGGGAGCTTTCTTT
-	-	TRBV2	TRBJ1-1	CASRDAGPRMNTEAFF	TGTGCCAGCAGAGATGCAGGCCCTCGCATGAACACTGAAGCTTTCTTT
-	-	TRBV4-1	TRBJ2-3	CASSQGMWGRDTQYF	TGCGCCAGCAGCCAGGGAATGTGGGGCAGGGATACGCAGTATTTT
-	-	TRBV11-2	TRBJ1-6	CASSLVASGNNSPLHF	TGTGCCAGCAGCTTAGTCGCCTCAGGGAACAATTCACCCCTCCACTTT
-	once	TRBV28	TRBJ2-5	CASSPMGQEETQYF	TGTGCCAGCAGTCCTATGGGACAAGAAGAGACCCAGTACTTC
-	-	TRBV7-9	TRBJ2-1	CASSPVLYNEQFF	TGTGCCAGCAGTCCCGTCCTATACAATGAGCAGTTCTTC
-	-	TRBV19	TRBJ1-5	CASKEQPNQPQHF	TGTGCCAGCAAGGAACAGCCGAATCAGCCCCAGCATTTT